The rows below give T cell receptor beta chains drawn from one sample of a study of CD8+ T cells in alopecia areata. Data came from immunoSEQ multiplex PCR; TCRdb stores just in-frame clones and leaves some out. In the table there are about 140,000 clones, about 88% of which are singletons. Sequencing was performed on CD8+ T cells sorted from blood, taken at week 4, from a patient treated with tofacitinib. These receptors were taken from a human donor with alopecia areata. Both conserved end residues are part of each CDR3.

v_gene	j_gene	CDR3aa
TRBV7-9	TRBJ2-1	CASSPATGGYNEQFF
TRBV13	TRBJ1-2	CASSSNTDYGYTF
TRBV11-2	TRBJ2-7	CASSLGTVHEQYF
TRBV4-2	TRBJ1-1	CASSPDGLNTEAFF
TRBV19	TRBJ2-7	CASSAGSYEQYF
TRBV9	TRBJ2-2	CASSVGGNTGELFF
TRBV5-1	TRBJ2-1	CASSSSGTSGDNEQFF
TRBV19	TRBJ2-1	CASSAGGDYNEQFF
TRBV5-6	TRBJ1-4	CASSFTGASGKLFF
TRBV19	TRBJ2-2	CASTGNTGELFF
TRBV13	TRBJ2-2	CASSHKIRGSGGELFF
TRBV6-5	TRBJ2-3	CASSLTSGSSDTQYF
TRBV18	TRBJ1-1	CASSLWGDGTEAFF
TRBV27	TRBJ2-1	CASSFKREFTEQFF
TRBV7-9	TRBJ2-7	CASSPTGVVYEQYF
TRBV29-1	TRBJ1-3	CSVPDTLGNTIYF
TRBV7-9	TRBJ2-3	CASSLGWRPNTDTQYF